Listed here are 6 T cell receptor beta chains from one sample, sequenced in a study of blood T cell repertoires in COVID-19. The data were produced by immunoSEQ multiplex PCR, yet TCRdb's version contains in-frame clones alone and is incomplete. This sample has more than 300,000 clones, with 70% to 90% found just once. Sequencing input: peripheral blood. The receptors were gathered from a woman aged 30 to 39 with COVID-19, enrolled during active disease.

V is TRBV10-3 and J is TRBJ2-1; TRBD2 matches 12 bases. In germline, CDR1 is ENHRY, CDR2 SYGVKD. The J segment lost 5 bases and the V segment lost 2 bases, leaving 13 bases of the junction unmatched. The CDR3 length is 19 residues. The CDR3 nucleotides read TGTGCCATCAGTGAGCCTAGGGCGGCTAGCGGGAGGGCTAACAATGAGCAGTTCTTC. Amino acids: CAISEPRAASGRANNEQFF.

The chain links TRBV6-5 to TRBJ2-1, with 9 bases matching TRBD1. Trimming cost V 8 bases and J 8 bases; bases outside gene matches: 4. This CDR3 has 12 residues. Germline V lookup: CDR1 MNHEY, CDR2 SVGAGI. The CDR3 sequence is CASRDRVDEQFF. DNA for the CDR3: TGTGCCAGCCGGGACAGGGTCGATGAGCAGTTCTTC.

This clone was seen once. CDR3 in DNA: TGTGCCAGCAGTTTTGTTTCAGGCTACTCCTACAATGAGCAGTTCTTC. Residues: CASSFVSGYSYNEQFF. The chain is built from TRBV28 and TRBJ2-1; D is unresolved. Germline lookup yields CDR1 MDHEN and CDR2 SYDVKM. This CDR3 spans 16 amino acids. Trimming took 3 bases from V and 0 from J, leaving 12 bases between them. Looking up the rest from reference TRBV28 and TRBJ2-1 gives the full variable domain: DVKVTQSSRYLVKRTGEKVFLECVQDMDHENMFWYRQDPGLGLRLIYFSYDVKMKEKGDIPEGYSVSREKKERFSLILESASTNQTSMYLCASSFVSGYSYNEQFFGPGTRLTVL.

The V and J genes are TRBV15 and TRBJ2-5, with 10 bases matching TRBD1. V dropped 5 bases and J dropped 2; count of bases not matched to a gene: 5. Looked up from germline, CDR1 is LNHNV and CDR2 is YYDKDF (reference sequence). The CDR3 is 15 residues long. In DNA, the CDR3 is TGTGCCACCAGCCCGGGGACAGGGGCTCAAGAGACCCAGTACTTC. This sequence encodes CATSPGTGAQETQYF.

The rearrangement uses TRBV5-5 and TRBJ2-5; D unclear. CDR1 is SGHKS, CDR2 YYEKEE, per germline (reference sequence). Trimming left V 1 base short and J 1 base short, with 5 bases between. CDR3 size: 13 residues. CDR3 in DNA: TGTGCCAGCAGCTTGATCTCCCAAGAGACCCAGTACTTC. Protein product: CASSLISQETQYF.

The chain couples TRBV11-2 to TRBJ2-1; 10 bases fit TRBD2. There are 16 residues in the CDR3. Germline CDR1 is SGHAT and CDR2 is FQNNGV. J lost 7 bases, V lost 1 base, and 7 bases had no gene match. CDR3 sequence reads: CASSLVASGSVNEQFF. CDR3 DNA sequence: TGTGCCAGCAGCTTAGTGGCTAGCGGGAGTGTAAATGAGCAGTTCTTC. Variable domain in full (rest from reference TRBV11-2 and TRBJ2-1): EAGVAQSPRYKIIEKRQSVAFWCNPISGHATLYWYQQILGQGPKLLIQFQNNGVVDDSQLPKDRFSAERLKGVDSTLKIQPAKLEDSAVYLCASSLVASGSVNEQFFGPGTRLTVL.